This T cell receptor beta chain was recovered during a study of early T cells in non-severe SARS-CoV-2 infection. Study-wide background: Sequencing was performed on bulk RNA from unsorted whole blood, leaving chains unpaired. The study, taken as a whole, reports: In VDJdb matching, anti-spike CD8 responses were favored while private and CD4 specificities went missing.

This clonotype was found many times. Its antigen is unknown. From the 5' RACE reads, TCRdb called clonotypes with MiXCR, one entry per CDR3 protein. The sample includes fewer than 70,000 distinct CDR3 sequences, around 12% of them seen just once. Material: whole blood. This receptor was obtained from an adult who was a healthcare worker with PCR-confirmed SARS-CoV-2 infection or an uninfected control (not recorded which).

CDR3 protein: CASSPGTGVVSYEQYF. CDR3 bases: TGTGCCAGCAGCCCGGGGACAGGGGTTGTTTCCTACGAGCAGTACTTC. The J gene is TRBJ2-7, the V gene TRBV11-2, with 10 positions matching TRBD1. The J segment lost 1 base and the V segment lost 5 bases, leaving 8 bases of the junction unmatched. CDR1 and CDR2 (germline): SGHAT, FQNNGV. This CDR3 region has 16 residues. The variable domain in full, completed from reference TRBV11-2 and TRBJ2-7, reads EAGVAQSPRYKIIEKRQSVAFWCNPISGHATLYWYQQILGQGPKLLIQFQNNGVVDDSQLPKDRFSAERLKGVDSTLKIQPAKLEDSAVYLCASSPGTGVVSYEQYFGPGTRLTVT.